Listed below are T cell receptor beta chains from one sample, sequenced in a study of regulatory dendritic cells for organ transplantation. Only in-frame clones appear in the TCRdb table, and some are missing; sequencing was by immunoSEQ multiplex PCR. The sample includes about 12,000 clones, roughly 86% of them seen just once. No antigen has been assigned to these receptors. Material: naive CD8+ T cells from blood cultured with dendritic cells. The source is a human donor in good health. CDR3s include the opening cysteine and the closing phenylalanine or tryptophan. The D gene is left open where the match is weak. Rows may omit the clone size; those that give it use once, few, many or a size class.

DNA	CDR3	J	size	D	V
TGTGCCAGCAGCCCAGGGGGGGGCTACGAGCAGTACTTC	CASSPGGGYEQYF	TRBJ2-7	once	-	TRBV5-6
TGTGCCATCAGTGAGCTAGTTCGCGACAGGGGGTGGACTGAAGCTTTCTTT	CAISELVRDRGWTEAFF	TRBJ1-1	-	TRBD1	TRBV10-3
TGCGCCAGCAGCCAGGATGGGACGGGCGCCTTTGAGCAGTACTTC	CASSQDGTGAFEQYF	TRBJ2-7	-	-	TRBV4-3
TGCGCCAGCAGCCGGCTGGACAGCCTTAATGAAAAACTGTTTTTT	CASSRLDSLNEKLFF	TRBJ1-4	-	-	TRBV4-3
TGTGCCAGCAGTCCTAGTTCCGGGACACATCAAGAGACCCAGTACTTC	CASSPSSGTHQETQYF	TRBJ2-5	-	-	TRBV11-2
TGTGCCAGCAGCTTCCTGACTATCGGCGAGCAGTACTTC	CASSFLTIGEQYF	TRBJ2-7	once	-	TRBV7-8
TGTGCCTGGGTCGGGGTCTCTGGAAACACCATATATTTT	CAWVGVSGNTIYF	TRBJ1-3	-	-	TRBV30
TGTGCTAGTGGTTACGGACGAAGCTCGCCCGAGACCCAGTACTTC	CASGYGRSSPETQYF	TRBJ2-5	-	-	TRBV12-5
TGTGCCAGCAGCCTCACAGGAGTCTACGAGCAGTACTTC	CASSLTGVYEQYF	TRBJ2-7	-	-	TRBV5-4
TGTGCCAGCAGCTTGGCGCAGGGGCTAGGGCCATCAGCCTACGAGCAGTACTTC	CASSLAQGLGPSAYEQYF	TRBJ2-7	-	-	TRBV5-5
TGCAGCGTCGCGGGGGGGCGCTACGAGCAGTACTTC	CSVAGGRYEQYF	TRBJ2-7	-	TRBD2	TRBV29-1
TGCGCCAGCAGCCCATATCCGGGGGGAGGCTATGGCTACACCTTC	CASSPYPGGGYGYTF	TRBJ1-2	-	-	TRBV4-3
TGTGCCAGCAGCCCCGCACGCGGACTAAGGGTCCATGAGCAGTTCTTC	CASSPARGLRVHEQFF	TRBJ2-1	-	-	TRBV7-9
TGTGCCAGCAGATCAGGGGGCACTGAAGCTTTCTTT	CASRSGGTEAFF	TRBJ1-1	-	TRBD1	TRBV27
TGTGCCAGCGGCGGGGGACCCCTCCACTTT	CASGGGPLHF	TRBJ1-6	once	-	TRBV9
TGTGCCAGCAGCGTACAGGGTTCGGGAAACACTGAAGCTTTCTTT	CASSVQGSGNTEAFF	TRBJ1-1	-	-	TRBV9